Detailed here is one T cell receptor (beta chain). This specimen comes from a study of blood T cell repertoires in COVID-19. The wider study: Italy, Spain and the United States were the sources of the convalescent and acute COVID-19 samples.

Germline assignment: CDR1 PRHDT and CDR2 FYEKMQ (reference sequence). This CDR3 spans 14 amino acids. The trim removed 6 bases at V and 4 bases at J, leaving 4 bases unmatched. TCRdb's table, derived via immunoSEQ multiplex PCR, lists solely in-frame clones and lacks some. The repertoire holds roughly 260,000 clones, with 70% to 90% as singletons. Cohort assignment relied on participant-reported clinical history. Cohort 3 donors were reported recovered after two negative PCRs, clearance, or symptom resolution. Sequenced sample: PBMCs or T cells enriched from blood (not recorded which). V and J are TRBV13 and TRBJ2-1; 9 positions match TRBD2. The sequence derives from a woman aged 50 to 65 who had recovered from COVID-19. The CDR3 protein is CASRSGRIYNEQFF. The CDR3, as DNA: TGTGCCAGCAGAAGCGGGAGGATATACAATGAGCAGTTCTTC. Drawing the rest from reference TRBV13 and TRBJ2-1, the complete variable domain is AAGVIQSPRHLIKEKRETATLKCYPIPRHDTVYWYQQGPGQDPQFLISFYEKMQSDKGSIPDRFSAQQFSDYHSELNMSSLELGDSALYFCASRSGRIYNEQFFGPGTRLTVL.